This T cell receptor beta chain derives from a study of identical twins. A template switching step contributed a universal primer site, while unique molecular identifiers were present in the cDNA. TCRdb reprocessed the 5' RACE reads with MiXCR, giving one entry per CDR3 protein. This sample has 250,000 to 300,000 distinct CDR3 sequences, with approximately 8.6% found just once. The ends were cut back, 6 bases at V and 1 base at J, with 11 bases in the middle. CDR3 length: 13 amino acids. The germline V gene has CDR1 SQVTM and CDR2 ANQGSEA. With respect to this clonotype: The antigen is not known.

Whole-study findings and limits: Insertions ran lower in abundant cord blood beta clonotypes, though not in memory repertoires. In drawing conclusions, the study used cross-sectional statistical analysis and did not follow the same donors.

These data also formed part of another study, on yellow fever vaccine responses in identical twins.

The J gene is TRBJ2-3, the V gene TRBV29-1, with a possible D match to TRBD1 (6 bases). The sample consisted of CD8+ T cells sorted from blood. This clonotype was sampled from a woman aged 18-29 years in good health. CDR3 protein: CSVWDIGTDTQYF. The CDR3 coding sequence is TGCAGCGTGTGGGACATAGGCACAGATACGCAGTATTTT.